The source of this T cell receptor beta chain is a study of identifying expanded T cells in peripheral blood (dated by TCRdb to between 2019 and 2020). About the study as a whole: Four technical replicates, made by sequencing separate aliquots from the same pool of genomic DNA, were compared pairwise.

No immune events such as infections were documented for the healthy donors during the collection period. Blood repertoires from healthy donors were used as a training cohort for calibrating time-dependent variance in a beta-binomial model of differential abundance of T-cell clones. The training cohort was composed of some ten healthy donors, 3 female and 7 male. The donors were between roughly 29 and 64 years old, with an average age of roughly 40 years. Whole blood, obtained from a commercial supplier, was collected from each healthy donor at three time points spaced approximately two weeks apart. For immunosequencing, genomic DNA was extracted from unsorted whole blood. Trimming removed 5 bases from V and 7 bases from J, leaving 11 bases between the germline ends. Taken from the germline V gene, the CDR1 and CDR2 loops are LGHNT and FRNRAP. Reading from cysteine to phenylalanine, the CDR3 counts 13 amino acids. The read is trimmed to its CDR3 DNA, 39 bases read in frame from base 1.

Worth noting for this clone: No antigen is known for it. No base quality values were provided; no much bigger clone lies one nucleotide off.

TCRbeta CDR3 regions were profiled with the immunoSEQ Assay using bias-controlled multiplex PCR amplification of genomic DNA. In the authors' own workflow: To quantify the absolute abundance of each unique TCRbeta CDR3 region, the sequences were collapsed and filtered. Differential abundance was tested with a binomial (Fisher-equivalent) model and with a beta-binomial model adding time-dependent variance fitted from healthy donors. Any clone with fewer than 5 combined templates was excluded, and a clone was called differentially abundant if its Benjamini-Hochberg FDR was below 0.01. Using the form v = (b*log(k)+a)^2, the beta-binomial variance was modeled as a function of the total template count across the two samples. Entries here come from immuneACCESS through TCRdb and include only in-frame sequences with V and J called. Some clones fail to appear in such tables; in the studies checked, an unresolved V gene covers under half of the shortfall, and the cause of the remainder is unknown. V and J calls and clone size follow that table, whereas D and trimming were derived from the DNA. The sample includes roughly 56,000 clones, with approximately 82% observed a single time. The ten biggest clones cover around a sixth of the sample.

What the study reported, not specific to this receptor: Approximately 1.2 differentially abundant clones were flagged by the binomial model between technical replicates, whereas about 17 and 20 were flagged over approximately two weeks and four weeks, respectively. Across all healthy donors, variance in clone template counts between two-week samples was found to increase significantly with total template count. The beta-binomial model significantly reduced the number of clones called differentially abundant and the false-positive rate across all healthy-donor time intervals. The authors expected that biological variance in healthy repertoires might rise further over much longer intervals, such as months to years.

This receptor was taken from a person aged 18 to 69 in good health. The specimen sequenced was blood. This chain is built from TRBV12-5 and TRBJ2-2, with TRBD2 perhaps the D gene, on 6 matching bases. The nucleotide sequence reads as follows: TGTGCTAGTGGTCCTTTAGCGGACGGGGAGCTGTTTTTT. It is translated as CASGPLADGELFF.